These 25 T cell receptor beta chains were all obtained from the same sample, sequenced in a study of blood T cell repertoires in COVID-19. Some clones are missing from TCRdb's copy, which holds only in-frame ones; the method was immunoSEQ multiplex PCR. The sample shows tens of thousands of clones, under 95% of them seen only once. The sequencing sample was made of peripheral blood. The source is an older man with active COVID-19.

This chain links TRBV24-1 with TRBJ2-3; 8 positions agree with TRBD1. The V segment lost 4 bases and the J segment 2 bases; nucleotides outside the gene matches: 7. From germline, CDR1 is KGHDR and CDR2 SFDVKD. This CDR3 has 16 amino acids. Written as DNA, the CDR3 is TGTGCCACCAGTGAGGGGACAGGAAGTCCCACAGATACGCAGTATTTT. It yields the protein CATSEGTGSPTDTQYF.

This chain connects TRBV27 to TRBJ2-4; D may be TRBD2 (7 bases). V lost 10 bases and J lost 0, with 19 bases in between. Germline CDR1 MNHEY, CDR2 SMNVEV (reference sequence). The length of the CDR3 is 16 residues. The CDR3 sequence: CATQKGGSVAKNIQYF. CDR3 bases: TGTGCCACCCAAAAGGGGGGGAGTGTAGCCAAAAACATTCAGTACTTC.

The CDR3 region is CATSGSSGRVTYNEQFF. CDR3 DNA: TGTGCCACCAGTGGGTCTAGCGGGAGGGTCACCTACAATGAGCAGTTCTTC. V gene TRBV24-1 combines with J gene TRBJ2-1; TRBD2 aligns across 12 bases. Germline V lookup: CDR1 KGHDR, CDR2 SFDVKD. J lost 2 bases, V lost 5 bases, and 6 bases had no gene match. The CDR3 is 17 amino acids.

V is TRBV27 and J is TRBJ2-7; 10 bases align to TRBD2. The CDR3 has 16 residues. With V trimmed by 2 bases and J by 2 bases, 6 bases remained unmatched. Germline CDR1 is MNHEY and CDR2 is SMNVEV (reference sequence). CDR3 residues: CASSLSSGRKPYEQYF. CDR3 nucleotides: TGTGCCAGCAGTTTAAGTAGCGGGAGGAAACCCTACGAGCAGTACTTC.

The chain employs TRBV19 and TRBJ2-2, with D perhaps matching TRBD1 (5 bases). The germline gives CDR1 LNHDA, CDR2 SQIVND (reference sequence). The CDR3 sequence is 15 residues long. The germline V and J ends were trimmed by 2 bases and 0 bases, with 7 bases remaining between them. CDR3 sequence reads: CASSILRANTGELFF. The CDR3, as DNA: TGTGCCAGTAGTATACTCAGGGCGAACACCGGGGAGCTGTTTTTT.

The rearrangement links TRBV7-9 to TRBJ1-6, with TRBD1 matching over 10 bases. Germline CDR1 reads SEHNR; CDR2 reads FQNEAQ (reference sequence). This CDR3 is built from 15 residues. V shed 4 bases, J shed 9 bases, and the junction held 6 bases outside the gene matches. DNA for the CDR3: TGTGCCAGCAGCTGGGACAGGGGTGAGGTTTCACCCCTCCACTTT. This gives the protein CASSWDRGEVSPLHF.

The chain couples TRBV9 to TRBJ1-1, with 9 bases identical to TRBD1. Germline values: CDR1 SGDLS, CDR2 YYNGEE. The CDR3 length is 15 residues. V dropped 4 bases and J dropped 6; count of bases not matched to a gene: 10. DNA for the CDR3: TGTGCCAGCAGCCCGCGACAGGGGGGAGCCCCTGAAGCTTTCTTT. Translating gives CASSPRQGGAPEAFF.

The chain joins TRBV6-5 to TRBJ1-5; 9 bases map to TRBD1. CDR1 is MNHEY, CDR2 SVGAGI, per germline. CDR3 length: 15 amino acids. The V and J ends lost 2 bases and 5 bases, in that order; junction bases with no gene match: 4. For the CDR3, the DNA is TGTGCCAGCAGTTACACAGGGGGCGGGCATCAGCCCCAGCATTTT. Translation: CASSYTGGGHQPQHF.

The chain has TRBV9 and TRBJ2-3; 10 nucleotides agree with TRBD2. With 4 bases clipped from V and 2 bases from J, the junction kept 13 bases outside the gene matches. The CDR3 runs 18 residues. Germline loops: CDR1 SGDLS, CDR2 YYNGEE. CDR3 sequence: CASSSRGGLADITDTQYF. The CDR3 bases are TGTGCCAGCAGCTCCAGAGGAGGACTAGCGGATATCACAGATACGCAGTATTTT.

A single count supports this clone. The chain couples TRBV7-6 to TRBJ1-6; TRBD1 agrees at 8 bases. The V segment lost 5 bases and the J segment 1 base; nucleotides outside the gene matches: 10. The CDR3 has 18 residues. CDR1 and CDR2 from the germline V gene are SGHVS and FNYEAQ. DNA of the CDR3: TGTGCCAGCAGCCCATTCCCCCAGGGGGCTTCCTATAATTCACCCCTCCACTTT. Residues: CASSPFPQGASYNSPLHF.

As DNA, the CDR3 is TGCGCCAGCAGCTTACTAGCGGGTAACCGCGAGCAGTACTTC. Its protein product is CASSLLAGNREQYF. This chain joins TRBV5-1 and TRBJ2-7; 9 bases align to TRBD2. CDR3 length: 14 residues. Looked up from germline, CDR1 is SGHRS and CDR2 is YFSETQ. V was clipped by 2 bases and J by 6 bases; unmatched bases: 6.

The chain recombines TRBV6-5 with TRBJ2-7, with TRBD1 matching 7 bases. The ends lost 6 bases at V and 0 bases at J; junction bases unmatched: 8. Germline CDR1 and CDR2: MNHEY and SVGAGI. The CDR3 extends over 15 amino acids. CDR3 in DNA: TGTGCCAGCAGACTAACTCGGGACAGCTCCTACGAGCAGTACTTC. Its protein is CASRLTRDSSYEQYF.

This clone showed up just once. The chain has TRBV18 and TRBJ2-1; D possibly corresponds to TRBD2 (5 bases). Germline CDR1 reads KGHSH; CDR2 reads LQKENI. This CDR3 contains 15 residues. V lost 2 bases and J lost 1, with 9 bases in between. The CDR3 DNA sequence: TGTGCCAGCTCACCATCTGAGGGTTCCTACAATGAGCAGTTCTTC. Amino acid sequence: CASSPSEGSYNEQFF.

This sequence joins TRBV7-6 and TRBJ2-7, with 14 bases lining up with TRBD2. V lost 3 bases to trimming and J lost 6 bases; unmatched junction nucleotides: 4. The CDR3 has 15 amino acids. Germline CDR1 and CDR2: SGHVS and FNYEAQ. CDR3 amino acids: CASSLTSGREGEQYF. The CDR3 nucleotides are TGTGCCAGCAGCTTGACTAGCGGGAGGGAGGGCGAGCAGTACTTC.

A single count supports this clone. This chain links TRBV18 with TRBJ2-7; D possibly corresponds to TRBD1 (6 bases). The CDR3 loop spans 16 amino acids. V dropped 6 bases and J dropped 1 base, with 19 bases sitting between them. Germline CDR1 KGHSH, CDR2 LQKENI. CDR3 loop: CASSPLKGQTSYEQYF. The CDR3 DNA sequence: TGTGCCAGCTCCCCATTAAAAGGACAGACTTCCTACGAGCAGTACTTC.

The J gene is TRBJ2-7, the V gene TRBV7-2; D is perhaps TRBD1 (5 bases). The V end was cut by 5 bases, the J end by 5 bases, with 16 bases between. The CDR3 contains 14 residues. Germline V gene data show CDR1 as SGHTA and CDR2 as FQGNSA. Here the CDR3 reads CASSPRQTRNEQYF. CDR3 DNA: TGTGCCAGCAGCCCAAGACAGACGAGGAACGAGCAGTACTTC.

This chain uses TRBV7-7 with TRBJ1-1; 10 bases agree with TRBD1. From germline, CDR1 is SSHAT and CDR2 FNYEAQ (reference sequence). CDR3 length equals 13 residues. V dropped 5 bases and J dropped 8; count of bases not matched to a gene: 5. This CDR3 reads CASSRDRGSEAFF. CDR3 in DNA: TGTGCCAGCAGCCGGGACAGGGGTTCGGAAGCTTTCTTT.

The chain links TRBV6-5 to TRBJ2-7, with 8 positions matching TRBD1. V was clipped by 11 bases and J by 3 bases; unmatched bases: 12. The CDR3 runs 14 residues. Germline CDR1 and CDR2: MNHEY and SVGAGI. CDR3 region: CAASPGTGFYEQYF. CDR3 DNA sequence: TGTGCCGCATCTCCCGGGACAGGCTTCTACGAGCAGTACTTC.

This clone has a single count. The CDR3 DNA sequence: TGTGCCAGCAGCCCTAGTGGCAGGGTGGGGAATAATTCACCCCTCCACTTT. The encoded protein is CASSPSGRVGNNSPLHF. The chain couples TRBV7-6 to TRBJ1-6; TRBD1 might be the D (5 bases). V lost 5 bases and J 5 bases, leaving 19 bases between the germline ends. The CDR3 runs 17 residues. Germline V gene data show CDR1 as SGHVS and CDR2 as FNYEAQ.

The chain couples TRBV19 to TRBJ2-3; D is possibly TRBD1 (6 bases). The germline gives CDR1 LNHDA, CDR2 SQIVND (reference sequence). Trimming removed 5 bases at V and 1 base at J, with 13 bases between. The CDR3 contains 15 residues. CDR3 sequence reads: CASSDGNRGTDTQYF. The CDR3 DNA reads TGTGCCAGTAGTGACGGGAACAGGGGCACAGATACGCAGTATTTT.

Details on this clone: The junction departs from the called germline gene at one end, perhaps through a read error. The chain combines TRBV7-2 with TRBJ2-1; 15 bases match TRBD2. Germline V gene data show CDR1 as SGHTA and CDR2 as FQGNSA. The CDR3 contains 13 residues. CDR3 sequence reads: CASSKGLAGGPVF. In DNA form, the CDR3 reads TGTGCCAGCAGCAAAGGACTAGCGGGAGGGCCTGTCTTC.

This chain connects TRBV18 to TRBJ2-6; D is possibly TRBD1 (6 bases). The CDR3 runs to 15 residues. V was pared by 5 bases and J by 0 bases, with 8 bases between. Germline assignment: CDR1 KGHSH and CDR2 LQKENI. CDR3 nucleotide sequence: TGTGCCAGCTCAAAACAGGGCTCTGGGGCCAACGTCCTGACTTTC. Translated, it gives CASSKQGSGANVLTF.

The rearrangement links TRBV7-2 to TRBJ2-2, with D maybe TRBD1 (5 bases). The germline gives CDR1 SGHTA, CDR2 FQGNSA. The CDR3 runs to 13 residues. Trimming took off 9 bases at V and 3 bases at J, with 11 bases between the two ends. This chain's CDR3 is CASQIGDTGELFF. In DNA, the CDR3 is TGTGCCAGTCAGATAGGGGACACCGGGGAGCTGTTTTTT.

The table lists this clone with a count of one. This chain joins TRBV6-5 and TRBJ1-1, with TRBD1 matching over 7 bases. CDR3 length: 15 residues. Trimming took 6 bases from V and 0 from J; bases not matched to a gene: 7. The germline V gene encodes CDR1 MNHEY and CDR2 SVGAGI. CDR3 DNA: TGTGCCAGCAGCCGGGACAGAACAATGAACACTGAAGCTTTCTTT. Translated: CASSRDRTMNTEAFF.

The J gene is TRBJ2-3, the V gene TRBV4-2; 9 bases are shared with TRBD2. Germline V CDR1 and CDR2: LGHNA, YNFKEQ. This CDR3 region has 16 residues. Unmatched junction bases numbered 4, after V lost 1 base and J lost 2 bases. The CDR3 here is CASSQGGGRATDTQYF. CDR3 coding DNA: TGTGCCAGCAGCCAAGGAGGCGGGAGGGCCACAGATACGCAGTATTTT.